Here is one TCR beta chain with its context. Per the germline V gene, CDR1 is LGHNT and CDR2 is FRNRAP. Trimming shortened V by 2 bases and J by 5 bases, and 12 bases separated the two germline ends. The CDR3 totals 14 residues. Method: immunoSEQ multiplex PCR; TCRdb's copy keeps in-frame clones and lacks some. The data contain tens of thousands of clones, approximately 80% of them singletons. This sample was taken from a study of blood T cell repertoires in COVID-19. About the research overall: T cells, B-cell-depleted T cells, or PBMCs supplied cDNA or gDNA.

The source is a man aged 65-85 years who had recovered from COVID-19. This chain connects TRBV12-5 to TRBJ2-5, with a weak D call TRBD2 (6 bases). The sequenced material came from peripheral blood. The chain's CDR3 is CASGLRAEGETQYF. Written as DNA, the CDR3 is TGTGCTAGTGGTTTGAGGGCGGAGGGTGAGACCCAGTACTTC.